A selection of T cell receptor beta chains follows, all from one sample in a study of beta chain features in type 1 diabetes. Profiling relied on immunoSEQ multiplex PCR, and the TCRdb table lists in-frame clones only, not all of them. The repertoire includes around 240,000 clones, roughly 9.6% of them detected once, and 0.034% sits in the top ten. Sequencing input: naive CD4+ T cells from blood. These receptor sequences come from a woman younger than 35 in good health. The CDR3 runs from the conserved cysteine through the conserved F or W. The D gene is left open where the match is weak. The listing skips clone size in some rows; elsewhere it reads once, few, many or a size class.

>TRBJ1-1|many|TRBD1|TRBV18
CASSPGQEAFF
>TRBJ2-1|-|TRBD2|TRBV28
CASSFASGGPYNEQFF
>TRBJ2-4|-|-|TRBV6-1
CASSEIAEKNIQYF
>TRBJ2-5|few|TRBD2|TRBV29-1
CSAARGGEQYF
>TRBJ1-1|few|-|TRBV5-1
CASSRIQVHRSSEAFF
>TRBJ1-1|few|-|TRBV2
CASSMESGNTEAFF
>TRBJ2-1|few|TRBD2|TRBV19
CASTNSAGGVRDEQFF
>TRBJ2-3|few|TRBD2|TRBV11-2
CASSLVRSAGGRTDTQYF
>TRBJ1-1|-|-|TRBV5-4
CASSLAIMNTEAFF
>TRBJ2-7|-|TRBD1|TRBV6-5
CASRRQGANEQYF
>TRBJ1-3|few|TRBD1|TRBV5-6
CASSPRDRGDSRGNTIYF
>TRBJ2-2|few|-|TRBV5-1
CASSLTGRNTGELFF